The source of this T cell receptor beta chain is a study of blood T cell repertoires in COVID-19. In the original workflow: How many nucleated cells were present was estimated from reference gene primer amplification. TCRdb keeps only in-frame clones here, not all; method: immunoSEQ multiplex PCR. V, J and clone size are those of that table, while D and trimming were read from the DNA. Here the sample spans about 49,000 clones, about 87% being singletons. The CDR3 consists of 13 residues. V was trimmed by 4 bases and J by 1 base, leaving 8 bases between them. Germline lookup yields CDR1 SGHDT and CDR2 YYEEEE.

Sequenced input: peripheral blood. The source of this sequence is a woman older than 75 with COVID-19, enrolled during active disease. The chain has TRBV5-6 and TRBJ1-2; no definite D call. CDR3 amino acids: CASSPTHNYGYTF. The DNA of the CDR3 is TGTGCCAGCAGCCCGACTCATAACTATGGCTACACCTTC. Combining the CDR3 with reference TRBV5-6 and TRBJ1-2 gives the whole variable domain DAGVTQSPTHLIKTRGQQVTLRCSPKSGHDTVSWYQQALGQGPQFIFQYYEEEERQRGNFPDRFSGHQFPNYSSELNVNALLLGDSALYLCASSPTHNYGYTFGSGTRLTVV.